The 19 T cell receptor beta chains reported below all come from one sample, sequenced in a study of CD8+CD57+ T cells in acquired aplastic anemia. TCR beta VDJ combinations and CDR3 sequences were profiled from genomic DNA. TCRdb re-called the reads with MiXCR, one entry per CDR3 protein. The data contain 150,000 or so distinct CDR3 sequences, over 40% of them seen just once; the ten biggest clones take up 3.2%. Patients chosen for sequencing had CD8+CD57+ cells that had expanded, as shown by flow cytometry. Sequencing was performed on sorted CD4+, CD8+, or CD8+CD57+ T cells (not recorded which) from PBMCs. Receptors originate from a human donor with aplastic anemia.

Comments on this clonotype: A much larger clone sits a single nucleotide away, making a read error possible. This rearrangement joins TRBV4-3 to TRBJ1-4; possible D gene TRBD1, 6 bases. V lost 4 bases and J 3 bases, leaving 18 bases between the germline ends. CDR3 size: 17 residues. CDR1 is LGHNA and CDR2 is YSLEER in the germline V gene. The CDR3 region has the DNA TGCGCCAGCAGCCTAGATATCCAGGGGAGCGCTAATGAAAAACTGTTTTTT. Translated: CASSLDIQGSANEKLFF.

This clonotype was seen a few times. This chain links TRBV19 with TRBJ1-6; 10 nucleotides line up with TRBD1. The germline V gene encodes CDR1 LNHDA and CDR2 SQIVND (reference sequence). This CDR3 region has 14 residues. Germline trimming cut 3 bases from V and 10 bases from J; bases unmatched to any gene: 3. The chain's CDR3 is CASSMGQGQSPLHF. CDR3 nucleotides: TGTGCCAGTAGTATGGGACAGGGGCAATCACCCCTCCACTTT.

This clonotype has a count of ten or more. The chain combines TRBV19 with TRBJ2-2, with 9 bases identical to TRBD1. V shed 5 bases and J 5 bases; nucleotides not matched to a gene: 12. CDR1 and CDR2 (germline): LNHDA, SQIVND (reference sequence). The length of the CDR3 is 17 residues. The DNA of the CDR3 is TGTGCCAGTAGTCTCTTTCACAGGGGGCCGGGGACCGGGGAGCTGTTTTTT. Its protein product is CASSLFHRGPGTGELFF.

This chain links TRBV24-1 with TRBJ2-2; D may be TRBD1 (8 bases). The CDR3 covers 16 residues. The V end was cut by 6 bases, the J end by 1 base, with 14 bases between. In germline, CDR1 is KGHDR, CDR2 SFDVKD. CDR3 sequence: CATSWEGQENTGELFF. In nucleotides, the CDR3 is TGTGCCACCAGTTGGGAGGGACAGGAGAACACCGGGGAGCTGTTTTTT.

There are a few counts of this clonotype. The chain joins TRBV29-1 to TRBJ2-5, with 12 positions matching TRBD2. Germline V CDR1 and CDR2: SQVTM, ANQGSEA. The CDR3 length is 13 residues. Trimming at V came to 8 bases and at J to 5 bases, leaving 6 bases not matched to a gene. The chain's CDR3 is CSSRTSGVETQYF. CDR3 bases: TGCAGCTCCCGGACTAGCGGGGTCGAGACCCAGTACTTC.

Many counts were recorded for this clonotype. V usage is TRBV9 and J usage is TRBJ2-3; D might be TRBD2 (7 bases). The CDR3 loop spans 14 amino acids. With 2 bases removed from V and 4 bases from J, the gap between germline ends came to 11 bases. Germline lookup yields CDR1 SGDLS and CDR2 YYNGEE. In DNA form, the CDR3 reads TGTGCCAGCAGCGTCTCGGGGGGCTCAGATACGCAGTATTTT. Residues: CASSVSGGSDTQYF.

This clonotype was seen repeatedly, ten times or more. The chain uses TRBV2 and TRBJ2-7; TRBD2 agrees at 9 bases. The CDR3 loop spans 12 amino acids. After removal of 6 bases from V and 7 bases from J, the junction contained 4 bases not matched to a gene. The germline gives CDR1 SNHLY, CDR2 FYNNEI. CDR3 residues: CASRRGGAEQYV. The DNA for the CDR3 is TGTGCCAGCAGGCGGGGGGGGGCTGAGCAGTACGTC.

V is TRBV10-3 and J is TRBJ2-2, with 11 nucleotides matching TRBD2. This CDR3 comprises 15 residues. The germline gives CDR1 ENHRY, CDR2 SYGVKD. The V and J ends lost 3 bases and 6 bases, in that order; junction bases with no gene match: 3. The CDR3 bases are TGTGCCATCAGTGATGCTAGCGGGAGGTCCGGGGAGCTGTTTTTT. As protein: CAISDASGRSGELFF.

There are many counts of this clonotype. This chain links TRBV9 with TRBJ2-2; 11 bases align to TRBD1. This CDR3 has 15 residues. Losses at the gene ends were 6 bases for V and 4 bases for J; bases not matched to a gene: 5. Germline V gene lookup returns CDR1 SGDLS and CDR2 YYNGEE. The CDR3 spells CASTVGTGGTGELFF. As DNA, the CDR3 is TGTGCCAGCACCGTGGGGACAGGGGGCACCGGGGAGCTGTTTTTT.

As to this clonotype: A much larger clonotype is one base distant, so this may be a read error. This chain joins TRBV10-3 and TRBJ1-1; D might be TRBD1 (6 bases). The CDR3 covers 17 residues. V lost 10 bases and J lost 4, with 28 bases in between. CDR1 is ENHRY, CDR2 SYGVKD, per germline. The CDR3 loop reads CATGTGKAHRMSTEAFF. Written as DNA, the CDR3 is TGTGCCACCGGTACAGGGAAGGCCCACCGTATGAGCACTGAAGCTTTCTTT.

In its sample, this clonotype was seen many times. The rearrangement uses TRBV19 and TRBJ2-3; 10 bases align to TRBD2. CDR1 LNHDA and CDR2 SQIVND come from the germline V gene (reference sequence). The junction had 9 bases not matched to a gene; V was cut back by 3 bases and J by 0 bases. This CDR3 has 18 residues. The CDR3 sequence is CASSIVSGGVLSTDTQYF. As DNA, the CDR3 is TGTGCCAGTAGTATTGTAAGCGGGGGGGTCCTTAGCACAGATACGCAGTATTTT.

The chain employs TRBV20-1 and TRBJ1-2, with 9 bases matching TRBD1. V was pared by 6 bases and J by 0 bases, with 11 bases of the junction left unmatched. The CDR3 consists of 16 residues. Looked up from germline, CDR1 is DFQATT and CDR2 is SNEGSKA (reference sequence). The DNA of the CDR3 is TGCAGTGCCCGGGACAGGGATGTAACCCCTAACTATGGCTACACCTTC. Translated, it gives CSARDRDVTPNYGYTF.

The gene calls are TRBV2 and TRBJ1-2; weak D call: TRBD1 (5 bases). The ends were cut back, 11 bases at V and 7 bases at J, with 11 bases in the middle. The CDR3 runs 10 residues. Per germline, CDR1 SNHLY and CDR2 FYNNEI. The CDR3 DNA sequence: TGTGCCTCCCCGGGGGGTGGCTACACCTTC. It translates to CASPGGGYTF.

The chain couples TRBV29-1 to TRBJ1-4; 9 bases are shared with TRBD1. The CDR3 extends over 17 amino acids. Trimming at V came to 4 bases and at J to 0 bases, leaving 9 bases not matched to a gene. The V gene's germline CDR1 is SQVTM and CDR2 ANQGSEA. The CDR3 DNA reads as TGCAGCGTTGGGACCGGGACAGGGCTCTCAACTAATGAAAAACTGTTTTTT. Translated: CSVGTGTGLSTNEKLFF.

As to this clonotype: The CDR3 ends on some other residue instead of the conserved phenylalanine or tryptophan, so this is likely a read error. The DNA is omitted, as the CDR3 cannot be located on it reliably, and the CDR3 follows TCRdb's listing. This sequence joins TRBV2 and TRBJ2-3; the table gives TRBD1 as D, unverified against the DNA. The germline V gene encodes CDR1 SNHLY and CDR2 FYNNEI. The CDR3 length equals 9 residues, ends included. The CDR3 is CASRTSGTG.

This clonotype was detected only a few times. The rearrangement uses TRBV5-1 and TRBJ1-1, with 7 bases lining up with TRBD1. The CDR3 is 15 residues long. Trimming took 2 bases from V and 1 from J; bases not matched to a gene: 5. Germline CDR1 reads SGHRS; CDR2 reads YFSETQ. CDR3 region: CASSLTGQKNTEAFF. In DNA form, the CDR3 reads TGCGCCAGCAGCTTAACGGGACAGAAGAACACTGAAGCTTTCTTT.

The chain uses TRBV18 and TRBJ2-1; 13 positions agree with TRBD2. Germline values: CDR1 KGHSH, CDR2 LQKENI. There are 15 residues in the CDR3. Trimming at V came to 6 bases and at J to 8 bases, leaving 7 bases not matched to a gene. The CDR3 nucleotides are TGTGCCAGCTCTTCACTAGCGGGAGGGCCCGATGAGCAGTTCTTC. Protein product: CASSSLAGGPDEQFF.

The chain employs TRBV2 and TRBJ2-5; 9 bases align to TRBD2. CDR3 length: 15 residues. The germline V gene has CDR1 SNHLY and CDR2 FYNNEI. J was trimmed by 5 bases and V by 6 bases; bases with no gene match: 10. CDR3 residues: CASSRSGGSGETQYF. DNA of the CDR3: TGTGCCAGCAGCCGAAGCGGGGGGTCCGGGGAGACCCAGTACTTC.

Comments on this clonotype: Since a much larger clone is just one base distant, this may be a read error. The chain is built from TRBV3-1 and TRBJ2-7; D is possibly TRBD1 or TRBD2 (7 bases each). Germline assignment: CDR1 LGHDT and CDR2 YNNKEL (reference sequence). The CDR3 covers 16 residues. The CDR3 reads CAISQVGRGGSYEQYV. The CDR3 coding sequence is TGTGCCATCAGCCAAGTAGGCAGGGGGGGCTCCTACGAGCAGTACGTC.